This T cell receptor beta chain emerged from a study of response to subunit inactivated influenza vaccine. Study-level findings and limits: It was suggested by the authors that few new T cells are recruited by each seasonal influenza vaccination.

TCRdb fed the RT-PCR reads into MiXCR, producing one record per CDR3 protein. Among some 850,000 distinct CDR3 sequences listed, roughly 20% were seen once. This clonotype was observed a few times. Its antigen remains unidentified. CDR1 KGHDR and CDR2 SFDVKD come from the germline V gene. The length of the CDR3 is 18 residues. With 5 bases removed from V and 8 bases from J, the gap between germline ends came to 27 bases. The V and J genes are TRBV24-1 and TRBJ2-1, with D tentatively TRBD2 (9 bases). The origin of this receptor is a middle-aged man who received an inactivated influenza vaccine. The sample was PBMCs from blood, taken about 5 days after vaccination. The CDR3 loop is CATSGRDRRYSGSHEQFF. In nucleotides, the CDR3 is TGTGCCACCAGTGGCCGGGACAGGCGATATAGCGGGAGTCATGAGCAGTTCTTC.